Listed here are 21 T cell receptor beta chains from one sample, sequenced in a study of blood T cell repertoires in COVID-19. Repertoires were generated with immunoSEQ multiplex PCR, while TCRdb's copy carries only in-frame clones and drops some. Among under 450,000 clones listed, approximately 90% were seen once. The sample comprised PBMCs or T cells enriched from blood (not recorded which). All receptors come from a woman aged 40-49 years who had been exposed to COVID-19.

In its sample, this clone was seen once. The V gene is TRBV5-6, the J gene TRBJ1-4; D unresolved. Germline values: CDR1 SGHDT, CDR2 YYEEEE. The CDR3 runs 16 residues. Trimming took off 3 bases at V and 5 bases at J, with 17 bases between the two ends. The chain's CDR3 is CASSSSLGSPNEKLFF. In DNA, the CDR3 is TGTGCCAGCAGCTCGTCCCTGGGCAGTCCGAATGAAAAACTGTTTTTT.

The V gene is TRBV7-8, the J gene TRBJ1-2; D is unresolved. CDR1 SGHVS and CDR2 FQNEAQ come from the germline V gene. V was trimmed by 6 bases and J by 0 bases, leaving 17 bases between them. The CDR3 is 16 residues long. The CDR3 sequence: CASSPSGRTTNYGYTF. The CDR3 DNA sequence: TGTGCCAGCAGTCCAAGCGGAAGAACAACTAACTATGGCTACACCTTC.

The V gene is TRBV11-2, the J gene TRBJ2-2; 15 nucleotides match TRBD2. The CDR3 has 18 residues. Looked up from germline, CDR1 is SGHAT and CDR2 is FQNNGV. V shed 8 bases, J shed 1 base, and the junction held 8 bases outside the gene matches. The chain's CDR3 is CASGLAGGQAKNTGELFF. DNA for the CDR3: TGTGCCAGCGGACTAGCGGGGGGGCAGGCTAAGAACACCGGGGAGCTGTTTTTT.

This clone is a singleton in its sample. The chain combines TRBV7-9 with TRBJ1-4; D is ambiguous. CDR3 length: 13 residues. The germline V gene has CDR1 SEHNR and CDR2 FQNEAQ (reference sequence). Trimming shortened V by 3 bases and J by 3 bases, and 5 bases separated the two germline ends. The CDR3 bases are TGTGCCAGCAGCTTTAGTTCTAATGAAAAACTGTTTTTT. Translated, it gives CASSFSSNEKLFF.

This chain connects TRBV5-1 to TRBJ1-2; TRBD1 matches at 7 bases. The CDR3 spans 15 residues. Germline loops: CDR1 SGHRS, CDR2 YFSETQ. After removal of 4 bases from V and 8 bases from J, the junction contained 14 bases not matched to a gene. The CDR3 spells CASSIRQGSGEGYTF. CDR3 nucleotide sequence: TGCGCCAGCAGCATAAGACAGGGCAGCGGAGAGGGCTACACCTTC.

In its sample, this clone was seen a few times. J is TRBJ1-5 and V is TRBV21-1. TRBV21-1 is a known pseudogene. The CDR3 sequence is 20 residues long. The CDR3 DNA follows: TGTGCCAGCAGCGCAAGGGGGGGCAGGGACTTTCGTAATAGCAATCAGCCCCAGCATTTT. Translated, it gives CASSARGGRDFRNSNQPQHF.

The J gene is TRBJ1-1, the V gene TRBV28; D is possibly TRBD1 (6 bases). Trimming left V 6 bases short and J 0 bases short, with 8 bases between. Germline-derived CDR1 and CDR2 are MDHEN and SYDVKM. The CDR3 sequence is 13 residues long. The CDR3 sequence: CASRNRVNTEAFF. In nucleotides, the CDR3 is TGTGCCAGCAGGAACAGGGTGAACACTGAAGCTTTCTTT.

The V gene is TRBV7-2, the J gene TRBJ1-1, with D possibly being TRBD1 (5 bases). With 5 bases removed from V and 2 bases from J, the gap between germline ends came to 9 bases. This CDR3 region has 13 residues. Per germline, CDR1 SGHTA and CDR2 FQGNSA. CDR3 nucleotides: TGTGCCAGCAGCGATCAGGGTAACACTGAAGCTTTCTTT. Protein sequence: CASSDQGNTEAFF.

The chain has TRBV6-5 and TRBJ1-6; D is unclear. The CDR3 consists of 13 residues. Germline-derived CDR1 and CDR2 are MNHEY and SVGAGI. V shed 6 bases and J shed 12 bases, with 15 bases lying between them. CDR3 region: CASSLRHILPLHF. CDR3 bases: TGTGCCAGCAGCCTACGACACATCTTACCCCTCCACTTT.

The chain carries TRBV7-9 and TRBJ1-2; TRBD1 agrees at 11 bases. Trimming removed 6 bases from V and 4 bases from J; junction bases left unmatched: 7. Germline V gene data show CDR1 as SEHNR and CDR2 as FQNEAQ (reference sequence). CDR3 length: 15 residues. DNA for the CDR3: TGTGCCAGCAGAGAGGACAGGGGGCTCTTCTATGGCTACACCTTC. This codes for CASREDRGLFYGYTF.

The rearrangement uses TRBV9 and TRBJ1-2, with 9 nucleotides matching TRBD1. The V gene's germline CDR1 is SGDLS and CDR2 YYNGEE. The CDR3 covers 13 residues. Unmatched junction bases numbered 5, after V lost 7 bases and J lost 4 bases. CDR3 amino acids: CASGTGTSYGYTF. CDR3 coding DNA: TGTGCCAGCGGGACAGGGACAAGCTATGGCTACACCTTC.

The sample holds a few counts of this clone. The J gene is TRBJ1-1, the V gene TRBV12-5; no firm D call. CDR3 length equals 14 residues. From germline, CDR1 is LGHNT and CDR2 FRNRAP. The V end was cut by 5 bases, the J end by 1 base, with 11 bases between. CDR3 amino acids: CASGPLRGNTEAFF. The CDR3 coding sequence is TGTGCTAGTGGTCCTCTACGAGGGAACACTGAAGCTTTCTTT. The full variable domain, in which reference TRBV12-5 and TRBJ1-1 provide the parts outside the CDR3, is DARVTQTPRHKVTEMGQEVTMRCQPILGHNTVFWYRQTMMQGLELLAYFRNRAPLDDSGMPKDRFSAEMPDATLATLKIQPSEPRDSAVYFCASGPLRGNTEAFFGQGTRLTVV.

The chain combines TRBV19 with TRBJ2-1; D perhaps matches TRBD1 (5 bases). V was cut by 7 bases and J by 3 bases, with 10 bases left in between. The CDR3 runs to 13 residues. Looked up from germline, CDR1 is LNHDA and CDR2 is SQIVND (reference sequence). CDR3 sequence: CASKGSVYNEQFF. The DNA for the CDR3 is TGTGCCAGTAAGGGGTCCGTCTACAATGAGCAGTTCTTC.

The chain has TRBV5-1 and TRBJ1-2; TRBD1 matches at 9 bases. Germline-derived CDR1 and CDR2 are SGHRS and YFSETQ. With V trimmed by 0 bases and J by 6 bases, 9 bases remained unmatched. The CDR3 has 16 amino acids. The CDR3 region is CASSLDGTGSFHGYTF. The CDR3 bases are TGCGCCAGCAGCTTGGACGGGACAGGGTCTTTTCATGGCTACACCTTC. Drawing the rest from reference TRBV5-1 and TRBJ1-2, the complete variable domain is KAGVTQTPRYLIKTRGQQVTLSCSPISGHRSVSWYQQTPGQGLQFLFEYFSETQRNKGNFPGRFSGRQFSNSRSEMNVSTLELGDSALYLCASSLDGTGSFHGYTFGSGTRLTVV.

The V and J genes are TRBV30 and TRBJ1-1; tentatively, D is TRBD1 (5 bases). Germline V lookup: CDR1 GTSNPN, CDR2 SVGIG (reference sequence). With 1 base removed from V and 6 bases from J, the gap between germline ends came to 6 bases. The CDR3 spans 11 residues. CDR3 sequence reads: CAWSGGAEAFF. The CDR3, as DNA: TGTGCCTGGAGTGGGGGGGCTGAAGCTTTCTTT.

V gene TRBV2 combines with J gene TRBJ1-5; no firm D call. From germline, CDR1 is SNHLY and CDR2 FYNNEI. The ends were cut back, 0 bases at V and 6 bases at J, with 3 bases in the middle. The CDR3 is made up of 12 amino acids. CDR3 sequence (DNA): TGTGCCAGCAGTGAAGCGAGTCAGCCCCAGCATTTT. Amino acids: CASSEASQPQHF.

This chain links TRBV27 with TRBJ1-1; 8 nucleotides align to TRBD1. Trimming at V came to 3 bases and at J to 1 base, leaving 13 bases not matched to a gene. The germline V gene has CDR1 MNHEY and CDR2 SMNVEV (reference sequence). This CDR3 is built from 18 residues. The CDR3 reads CASSFKAIGTGKNTEAFF. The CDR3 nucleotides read TGTGCCAGCAGTTTTAAGGCTATCGGGACAGGAAAGAACACTGAAGCTTTCTTT.

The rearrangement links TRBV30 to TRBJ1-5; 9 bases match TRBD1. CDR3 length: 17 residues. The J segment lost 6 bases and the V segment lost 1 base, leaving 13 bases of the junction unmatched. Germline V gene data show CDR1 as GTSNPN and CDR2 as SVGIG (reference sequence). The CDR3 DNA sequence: TGTGCCTGGAGTGCCGCCCGAACTACAGGGGGCAGTCAGCCCCAGCATTTT. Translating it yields CAWSAARTTGGSQPQHF.

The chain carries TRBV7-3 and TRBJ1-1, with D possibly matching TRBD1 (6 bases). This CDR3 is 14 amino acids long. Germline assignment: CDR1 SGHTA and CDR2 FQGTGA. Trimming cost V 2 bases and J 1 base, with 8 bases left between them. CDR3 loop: CASSLGTPNTEAFF. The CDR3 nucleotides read TGTGCCAGCAGCTTAGGGACACCGAACACTGAAGCTTTCTTT.

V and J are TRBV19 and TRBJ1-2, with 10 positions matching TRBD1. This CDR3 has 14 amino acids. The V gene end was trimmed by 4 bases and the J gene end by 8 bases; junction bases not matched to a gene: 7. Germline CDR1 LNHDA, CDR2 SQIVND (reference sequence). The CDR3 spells CASSTPGTGEGYTF. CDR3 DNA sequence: TGTGCCAGTAGTACCCCCGGGACAGGGGAAGGCTACACCTTC.

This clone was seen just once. The CDR3 DNA sequence: TGTGCCAGTATCGCTGGAGGGGGCGCGTCAGACTATGGCTACACCTTC. Encoded protein: CASIAGGGASDYGYTF. This chain connects TRBV19 to TRBJ1-2; 7 nucleotides align to TRBD1. Germline lookup yields CDR1 LNHDA and CDR2 SQIVND (reference sequence). The CDR3 consists of 16 residues. Losses at the gene ends were 7 bases for V and 3 bases for J; bases not matched to a gene: 14.